This TCR beta chain was obtained from a study of blood T cell repertoires in COVID-19. Method: immunoSEQ multiplex PCR; TCRdb's copy keeps in-frame clones and lacks some. Of some 250,000 clones listed, 80% to 90% are singletons. CDR3 length: 12 residues. The ends were cut back, 6 bases at V and 7 bases at J, with 9 bases in the middle. In germline, CDR1 is SEHNR, CDR2 FQNEAQ (reference sequence). Sequences were obtained from peripheral blood. This chain connects TRBV7-9 to TRBJ2-2; no clear D gene. This clonotype was sampled from a woman aged 30 to 39 with COVID-19, enrolled during active disease. The CDR3 loop reads CASSHAGGELFF. The CDR3 nucleotides are TGTGCCAGCAGTCACGCAGGCGGGGAGCTGTTTTTT.